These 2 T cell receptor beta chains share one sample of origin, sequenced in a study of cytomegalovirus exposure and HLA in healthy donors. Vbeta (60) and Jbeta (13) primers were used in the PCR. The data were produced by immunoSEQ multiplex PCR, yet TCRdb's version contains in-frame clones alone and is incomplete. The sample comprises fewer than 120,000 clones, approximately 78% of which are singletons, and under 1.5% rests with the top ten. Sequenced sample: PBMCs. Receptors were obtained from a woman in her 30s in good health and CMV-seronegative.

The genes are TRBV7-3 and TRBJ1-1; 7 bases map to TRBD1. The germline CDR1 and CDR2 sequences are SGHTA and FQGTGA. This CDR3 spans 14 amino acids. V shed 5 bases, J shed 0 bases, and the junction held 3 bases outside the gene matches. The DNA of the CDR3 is TGTGCCAGCAGCCCACAGGGGTTGAACACTGAAGCTTTCTTT. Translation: CASSPQGLNTEAFF. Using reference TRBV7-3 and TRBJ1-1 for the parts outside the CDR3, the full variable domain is GAGVSQTPSNKVTEKGKYVELRCDPISGHTALYWYRQSLGQGPEFLIYFQGTGAADDSGLPNDRFFAVRPEGSVSTLKIQRTERGDSAVYLCASSPQGLNTEAFFGQGTRLTVV.

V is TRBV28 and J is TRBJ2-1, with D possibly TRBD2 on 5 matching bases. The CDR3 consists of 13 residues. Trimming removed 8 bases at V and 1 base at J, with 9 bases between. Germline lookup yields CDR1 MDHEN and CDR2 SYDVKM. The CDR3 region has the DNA TGTGCCAGCGCGGAGGTATCCTACAATGAGCAGTTCTTC. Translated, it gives CASAEVSYNEQFF. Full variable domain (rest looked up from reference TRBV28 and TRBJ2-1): DVKVTQSSRYLVKRTGEKVFLECVQDMDHENMFWYRQDPGLGLRLIYFSYDVKMKEKGDIPEGYSVSREKKERFSLILESASTNQTSMYLCASAEVSYNEQFFGPGTRLTVL.